A selection of T cell receptor beta chains follows, all from one sample in a study of blood T cell repertoires in COVID-19. The assay was immunoSEQ multiplex PCR, and TCRdb's table has in-frame clones only and misses some. The repertoire holds about 97,000 clones, with approximately 86% as singletons. Sequencing input: peripheral blood. The origin of the receptors is a man in his forties or fifties with active or convalescent COVID-19. CDR3s include the opening cysteine and the closing phenylalanine or tryptophan. The order of the fields is clone size, D gene, J gene, CDR3 length, V gene, CDR3 protein, CDR3 DNA. The D gene is left open where the match is weak. For some rows the clone size is stated as once, few or many, or as a class when expanded; others skip it.

-	-	TRBJ1-3	14	TRBV2	CASSRQSSGNTIYF	TGTGCCAGCAGTAGACAGAGCTCTGGAAACACCATATATTTT
once	-	TRBJ1-6	16	TRBV7-9	CASSLDGGSGNSPLHF	TGTGCCAGCAGCTTAGATGGGGGGTCCGGTAATTCACCCCTCCACTTT
-	TRBD1	TRBJ1-3	18	TRBV4-2	CASSQAPLGGQGGNTIYF	TGTGCCAGCAGCCAAGCTCCCCTCGGTGGACAGGGAGGAAACACCATATATTTT
-	-	TRBJ1-2	11	TRBV28	CASRTLAGYTF	TGTGCCAGCAGAACCCTGGCTGGCTACACCTTC
-	TRBD1	TRBJ2-3	15	TRBV5-6	CASSFTGQGTDTQYF	TGTGCCAGCAGCTTCACCGGACAGGGGACAGATACGCAGTATTTT
-	-	TRBJ2-2	14	TRBV19	CASKDSGGTGELFF	TGTGCCAGTAAAGACAGTGGAGGGACCGGGGAGCTGTTTTTT
-	TRBD1	TRBJ2-7	14	TRBV5-6	CASSSNDRAYEQYF	TGTGCCAGCAGCTCCAACGACAGGGCCTACGAGCAGTACTTC
-	-	TRBJ2-3	12	TRBV6-6	CASGSDTDTQYF	TGTGCCAGCGGCTCTGACACAGATACGCAGTATTTT
once	-	TRBJ1-2	12	TRBV7-9	CASSPGLYGYTF	TGTGCCAGCAGCCCGGGACTCTATGGCTACACCTTC
once	TRBD1	TRBJ2-5	16	TRBV6-4	CASSERPGTGRETQYF	TGTGCCAGCAGTGAACGACCCGGGACAGGCCGGGAGACCCAGTACTTC
-	-	TRBJ2-5	16	TRBV7-8	CASSSPYGGPGETQYF	TGTGCCAGCAGCTCGCCTTACGGGGGGCCGGGGGAGACCCAGTACTTC
-	-	TRBJ1-2	16	TRBV7-9	CASSLAMGQGLYGYTF	TGTGCCAGCAGCTTAGCCATGGGACAAGGCCTTTATGGCTACACCTTC
-	TRBD1	TRBJ2-5	12	TRBV6-5	CASREGQGAQYF	TGTGCCAGCAGGGAGGGACAGGGGGCCCAGTACTTC
-	TRBD1	TRBJ1-6	15	TRBV3-1/TRBV3-2	CASSPRDSYNSPLHF	TGTGCCAGCAGCCCCCGGGACAGTTATAATTCACCCCTCCACTTT
-	-	TRBJ1-4	15	TRBV7-2	CASAQWGQGFEKLFF	TGTGCCAGCGCGCAATGGGGGCAGGGGTTTGAAAAACTGTTTTTT
few	TRBD1	TRBJ1-6	15	TRBV7-8	CASSLGDRGLLPLHF	TGTGCCAGCAGCCTAGGGGACAGGGGGCTATTACCCCTCCACTTT
few	TRBD2	TRBJ2-3	15	TRBV27	CASSPRGTSADTQYF	TGTGCCAGCAGTCCCCGCGGGACTAGCGCAGATACGCAGTATTTT
-	-	TRBJ1-3	14	TRBV6-2/TRBV6-3	CASIPQGIGNTIYF	TGTGCCAGCATCCCCCAGGGGATTGGAAACACCATATATTTT
-	-	TRBJ1-2	11	TRBV3-1/TRBV3-2	CASSQAGDYTF	TGTGCCAGCAGCCAAGCAGGGGACTACACCTTC
-	TRBD1	TRBJ2-7	13	TRBV29-1	CSVEAGGGYEQYF	TGCAGCGTTGAGGCAGGGGGTGGTTACGAGCAGTACTTC
-	-	TRBJ2-7	12	TRBV30	CAWSPQGIEQYF	TGTGCCTGGAGTCCCCAGGGGATTGAGCAGTACTTC
-	TRBD2	TRBJ2-5	17	TRBV9	CASSEPGLAGGKETQYF	TGTGCCAGCAGCGAGCCGGGACTAGCGGGGGGAAAAGAGACCCAGTACTTC
-	-	TRBJ2-5	14	TRBV5-1	CASSLGHDQETQYF	TGCGCCAGCAGCTTGGGGCACGATCAAGAGACCCAGTACTTC
-	-	TRBJ1-3	12	TRBV11-2	CASSLTVNTIYF	TGTGCCAGCAGCTTAACAGTAAACACCATATATTTT
-	TRBD2	TRBJ2-1	18	TRBV7-6	CASSLGAQRGGSYNEQFF	TGTGCCAGCAGCTTAGGGGCTCAGCGGGGGGGTTCCTACAATGAGCAGTTCTTC
-	TRBD1	TRBJ1-5	14	TRBV6-5	CASTGTVLNQPQHF	TGTGCCAGCACCGGGACAGTACTCAATCAGCCCCAGCATTTT
few	-	TRBJ1-6	14	TRBV28	CATNVGAQDSPLHF	TGTGCCACCAACGTGGGGGCGCAGGATTCACCCCTCCACTTT
-	-	TRBJ2-5	13	TRBV6-5	CASTQAPQETQYF	TGTGCCAGCACCCAGGCGCCCCAAGAGACCCAGTACTTC
-	-	TRBJ1-5	15	TRBV4-1	CASSQDWETRRPQHF	TGCGCCAGCAGCCAAGACTGGGAGACTAGGCGGCCCCAGCATTTT
-	TRBD1	TRBJ2-2	18	TRBV18	CASSPTQQGESVSGELFF	TGTGCCAGCTCACCAACACAACAGGGGGAGAGTGTGTCCGGGGAGCTGTTTTTT
-	TRBD1	TRBJ2-5	16	TRBV18	CASSPPTGALQETQYF	TGTGCCAGCTCACCGCCGACAGGGGCCCTCCAAGAGACCCAGTACTTC
-	TRBD1	TRBJ1-2	12	TRBV30	CAHQQGEEGYTF	TGTGCCCACCAACAGGGGGAGGAAGGCTACACCTTC
-	-	TRBJ1-2	18	TRBV6-2/TRBV6-3	CASSPQRMGAEKSNGYTF	TGTGCCAGCAGTCCACAGAGGATGGGGGCAGAGAAAAGTAACGGCTACACCTTC
-	TRBD2	TRBJ2-1	16	TRBV5-8	CASSYWTSGVYNEQFF	TGTGCCAGCAGCTACTGGACTAGCGGGGTATACAATGAGCAGTTCTTC
-	TRBD2	TRBJ2-1	17	TRBV2	CASSDPSGGARNNEQFF	TGTGCCAGCAGTGACCCCAGCGGGGGGGCTAGGAACAATGAGCAGTTCTTC
-	TRBD2	TRBJ2-1	14	TRBV6-6	CASSRGLAGGEQFF	TGTGCCAGCAGTCGGGGACTAGCGGGGGGGGAGCAGTTCTTC
-	-	TRBJ1-2	13	TRBV5-4	CASSLDQGYGYTF	TGTGCCAGCAGCTTGGATCAGGGGTATGGCTACACCTTC
once	-	TRBJ1-1	16	TRBV5-1	CASSLAGGAGIGEAFF	TGCGCCAGCAGCTTGGCTGGGGGCGCTGGTATCGGTGAAGCTTTCTTT
-	TRBD1	TRBJ1-2	13	TRBV11-2	CASNSNRGNGYTF	TGTGCCAGCAACTCAAACAGGGGTAATGGCTACACCTTC